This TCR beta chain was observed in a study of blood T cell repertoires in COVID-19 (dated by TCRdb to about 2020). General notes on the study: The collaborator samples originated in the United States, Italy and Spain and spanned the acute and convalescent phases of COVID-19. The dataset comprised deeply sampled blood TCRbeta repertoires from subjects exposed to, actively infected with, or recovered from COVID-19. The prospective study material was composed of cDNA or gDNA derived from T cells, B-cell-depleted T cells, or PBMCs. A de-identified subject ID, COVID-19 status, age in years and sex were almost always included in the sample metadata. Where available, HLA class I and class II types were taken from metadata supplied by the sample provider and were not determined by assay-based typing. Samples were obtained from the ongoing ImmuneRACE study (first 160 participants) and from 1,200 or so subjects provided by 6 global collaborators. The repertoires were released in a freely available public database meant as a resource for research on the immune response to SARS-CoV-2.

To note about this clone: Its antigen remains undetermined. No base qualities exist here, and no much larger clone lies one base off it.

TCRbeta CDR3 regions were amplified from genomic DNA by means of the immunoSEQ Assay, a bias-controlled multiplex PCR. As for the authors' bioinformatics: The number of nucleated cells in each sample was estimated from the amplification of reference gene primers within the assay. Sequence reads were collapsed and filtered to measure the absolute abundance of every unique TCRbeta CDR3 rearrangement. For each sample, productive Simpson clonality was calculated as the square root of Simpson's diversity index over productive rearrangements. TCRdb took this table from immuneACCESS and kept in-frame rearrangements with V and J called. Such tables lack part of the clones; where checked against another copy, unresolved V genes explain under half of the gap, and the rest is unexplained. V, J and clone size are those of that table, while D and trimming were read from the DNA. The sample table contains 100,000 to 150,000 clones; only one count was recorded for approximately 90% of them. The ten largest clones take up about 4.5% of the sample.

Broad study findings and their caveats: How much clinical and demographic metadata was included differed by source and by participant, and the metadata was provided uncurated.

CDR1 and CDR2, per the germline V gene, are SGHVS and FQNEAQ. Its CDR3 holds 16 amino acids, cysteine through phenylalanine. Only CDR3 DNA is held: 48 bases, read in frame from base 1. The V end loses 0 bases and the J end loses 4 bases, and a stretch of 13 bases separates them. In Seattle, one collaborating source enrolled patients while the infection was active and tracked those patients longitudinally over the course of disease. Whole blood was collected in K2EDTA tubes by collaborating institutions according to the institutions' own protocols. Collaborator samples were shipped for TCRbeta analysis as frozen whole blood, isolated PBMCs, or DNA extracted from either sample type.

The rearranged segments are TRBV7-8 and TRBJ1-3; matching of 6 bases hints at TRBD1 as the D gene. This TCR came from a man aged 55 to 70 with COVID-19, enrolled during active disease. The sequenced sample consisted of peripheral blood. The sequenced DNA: TGTGCCAGCAGCTTAGCGGCTGTGACAGGAGGAAACACCATATATTTT. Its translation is CASSLAAVTGGNTIYF.